The clone carrying this T cell receptor beta chain was seen repeatedly, ten times or more. The data originate from a study of low-dose radiotherapy and immunotherapy resistance in tumors. The overall study: Fractions of 1 Gy went to Cohort 2 every two weeks, for 13 Gy over 26 weeks.

Regarding time point: before trial treatment. The donors, trial participants, received nivolumab, ipilimumab, aspirin, low-dose cyclophosphamide and low-dose radiotherapy. TRAV and TRBV primers primed cDNA for both TCRalpha and TCRbeta. It was with a constant-region primer and a V-primer adapter that TCRs were amplified over approximately 18 PCR cycles. TCRdb used MiXCR to reprocess the reads, holding one entry per CDR3 protein. This sample carries around 83,000 distinct CDR3 sequences, approximately 17% of them seen once, and the ten largest clones take 5.5% to 6%. The germline CDR1 and CDR2 sequences are MNHEY and SMNVEV (reference sequence). The CDR3 is 15 residues long. V dropped 2 bases and J dropped 6; count of bases not matched to a gene: 3.

V usage is TRBV27 and J usage is TRBJ2-2, with 10 positions matching TRBD2. The sequencing used PBMCs, collected before treatment. This sequence originates from a male donor with prostate cancer. The CDR3: CASSLRLAGAGELFF. The CDR3 DNA reads TGTGCCAGCAGTTTACGGCTAGCGGGAGCCGGGGAGCTGTTTTTT.